This TCR beta chain emerged from a study of Ad26.COV2.S vaccination and SARS-CoV-2 variants. Overall study: The Ad26.COV2.S arm of the COV1001 trial was where the donor was placed.

Profiling relied on immunoSEQ multiplex PCR, and the TCRdb table lists in-frame clones only, not all of them. The sample shows a few hundred thousand clones, approximately 83% of them seen only once. CDR3 length: 12 amino acids. The V end lost 5 bases, the J end lost 11 bases, and 15 bases lay between the germline ends. Germline V gene data show CDR1 as SGHAT and CDR2 as FQNNGV. As for treatment: 15 to 20 received Ad26.COV2.S at low or high dose, single or two shots; 5 received placebo; per-sample allocation not given. Sampling was done on day 63 after the first vaccine or placebo injection. The sequencing used peripheral blood, collected in a trial of Ad26.COV2.S vaccine versus placebo. This chain connects TRBV11-2 to TRBJ1-1; perhaps TRBD1 as D (6 bases). This clonotype was sampled from a person between 18 and 59 years old who received the Ad26.COV2.S COVID-19 vaccine or a placebo. The DNA of the CDR3 is TGTGCCAGCAGCCCACAGGGTCTGGGGGCTTTCTTT. Protein sequence: CASSPQGLGAFF.